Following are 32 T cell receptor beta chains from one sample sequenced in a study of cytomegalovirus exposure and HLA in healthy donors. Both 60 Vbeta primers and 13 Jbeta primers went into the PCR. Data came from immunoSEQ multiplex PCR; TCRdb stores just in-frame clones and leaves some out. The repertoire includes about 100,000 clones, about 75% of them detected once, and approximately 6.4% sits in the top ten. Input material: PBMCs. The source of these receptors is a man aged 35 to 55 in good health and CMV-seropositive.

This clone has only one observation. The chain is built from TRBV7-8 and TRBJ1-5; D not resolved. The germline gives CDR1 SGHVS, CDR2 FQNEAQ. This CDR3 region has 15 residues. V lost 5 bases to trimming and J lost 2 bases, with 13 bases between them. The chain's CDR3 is CASSPEDWRNQPQHF. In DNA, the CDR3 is TGTGCCAGCAGCCCCGAGGACTGGCGCAATCAGCCCCAGCATTTT.

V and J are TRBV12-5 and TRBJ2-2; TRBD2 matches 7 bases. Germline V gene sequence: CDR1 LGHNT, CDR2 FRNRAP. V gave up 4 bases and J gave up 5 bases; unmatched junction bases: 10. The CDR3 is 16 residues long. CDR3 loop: CASGSPLGLRTGELFF. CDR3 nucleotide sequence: TGTGCTAGTGGTTCCCCCCTGGGACTACGAACCGGGGAGCTGTTTTTT.

CDR3 sequence reads: CATLNLGHTQYGYTF. The CDR3 DNA is TGTGCCACCCTCAACCTGGGCCATACTCAATATGGCTACACCTTC. The chain joins TRBV19 to TRBJ1-2, with D uncertain. The germline V gene has CDR1 LNHDA and CDR2 SQIVND (reference sequence). The CDR3 has 15 amino acids. Trimming removed 10 bases from V and 5 bases from J, with 23 bases in between.

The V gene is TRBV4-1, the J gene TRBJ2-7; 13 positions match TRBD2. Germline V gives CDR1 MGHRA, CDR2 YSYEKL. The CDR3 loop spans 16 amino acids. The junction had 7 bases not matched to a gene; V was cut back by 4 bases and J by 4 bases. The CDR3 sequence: CASSRQILAGGYEQYF. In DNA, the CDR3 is TGCGCCAGCAGCCGACAAATACTAGCGGGGGGGTACGAGCAGTACTTC.

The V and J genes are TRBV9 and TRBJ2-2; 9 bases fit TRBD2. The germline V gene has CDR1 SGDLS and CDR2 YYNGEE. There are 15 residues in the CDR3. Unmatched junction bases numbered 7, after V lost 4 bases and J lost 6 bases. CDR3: CASSQREAVAGELFF. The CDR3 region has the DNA TGTGCCAGCAGCCAGCGGGAGGCGGTTGCCGGGGAGCTGTTTTTT.

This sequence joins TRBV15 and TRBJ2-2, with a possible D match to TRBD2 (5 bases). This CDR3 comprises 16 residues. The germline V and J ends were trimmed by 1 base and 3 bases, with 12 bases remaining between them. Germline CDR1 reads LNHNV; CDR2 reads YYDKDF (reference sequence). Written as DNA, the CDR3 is TGTGCCACCAGCAGAGGCGAGGGCCTCGACACCGGGGAGCTGTTTTTT. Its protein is CATSRGEGLDTGELFF.

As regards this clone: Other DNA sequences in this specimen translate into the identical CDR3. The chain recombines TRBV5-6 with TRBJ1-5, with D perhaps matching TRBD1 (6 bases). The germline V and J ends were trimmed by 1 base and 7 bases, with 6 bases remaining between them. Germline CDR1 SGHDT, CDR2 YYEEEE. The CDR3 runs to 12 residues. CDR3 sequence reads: CASSLRGQPQHF. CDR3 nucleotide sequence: TGTGCCAGCAGCTTGAGGGGGCAGCCCCAGCATTTT. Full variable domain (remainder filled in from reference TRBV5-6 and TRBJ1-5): DAGVTQSPTHLIKTRGQQVTLRCSPKSGHDTVSWYQQALGQGPQFIFQYYEEEERQRGNFPDRFSGHQFPNYSSELNVNALLLGDSALYLCASSLRGQPQHFGDGTRLSIL.

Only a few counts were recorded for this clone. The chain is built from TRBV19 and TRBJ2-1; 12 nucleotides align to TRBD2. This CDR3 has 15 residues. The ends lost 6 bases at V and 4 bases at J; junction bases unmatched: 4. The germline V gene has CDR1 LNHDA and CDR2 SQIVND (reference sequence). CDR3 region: CASSRLAGEYNEQFF. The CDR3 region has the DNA TGTGCCAGTAGCAGACTAGCGGGAGAGTACAATGAGCAGTTCTTC.

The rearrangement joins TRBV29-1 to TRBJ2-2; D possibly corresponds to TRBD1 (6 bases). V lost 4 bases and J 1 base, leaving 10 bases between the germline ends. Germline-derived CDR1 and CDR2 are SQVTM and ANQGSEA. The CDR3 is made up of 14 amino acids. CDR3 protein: CSVAWGLNTGELFF. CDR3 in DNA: TGCAGCGTTGCTTGGGGGCTGAACACCGGGGAGCTGTTTTTT.

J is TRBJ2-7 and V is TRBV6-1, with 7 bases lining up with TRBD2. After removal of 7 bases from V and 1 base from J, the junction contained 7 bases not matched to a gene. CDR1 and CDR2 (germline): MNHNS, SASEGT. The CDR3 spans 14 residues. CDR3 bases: TGTGCCAGCATTATAATAGCGGGTTCCTACGAGCAGTACTTC. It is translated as CASIIIAGSYEQYF.

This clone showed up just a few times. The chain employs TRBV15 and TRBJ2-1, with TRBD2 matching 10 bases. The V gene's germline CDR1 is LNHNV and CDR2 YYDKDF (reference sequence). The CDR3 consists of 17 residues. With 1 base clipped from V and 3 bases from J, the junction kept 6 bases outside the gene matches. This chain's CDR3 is CATSRGTSGMVYNEQFF. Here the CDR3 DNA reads TGTGCCACCAGCAGAGGAACTAGCGGGATGGTCTACAATGAGCAGTTCTTC.

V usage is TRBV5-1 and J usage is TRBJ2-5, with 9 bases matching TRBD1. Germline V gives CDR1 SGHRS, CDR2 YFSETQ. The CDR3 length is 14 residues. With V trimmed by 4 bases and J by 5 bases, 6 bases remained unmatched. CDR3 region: CASSIQGARETQYF. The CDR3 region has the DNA TGCGCCAGCAGCATACAGGGGGCCAGGGAGACCCAGTACTTC. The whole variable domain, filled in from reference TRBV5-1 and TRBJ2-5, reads KAGVTQTPRYLIKTRGQQVTLSCSPISGHRSVSWYQQTPGQGLQFLFEYFSETQRNKGNFPGRFSGRQFSNSRSEMNVSTLELGDSALYLCASSIQGARETQYFGPGTRLLVL.

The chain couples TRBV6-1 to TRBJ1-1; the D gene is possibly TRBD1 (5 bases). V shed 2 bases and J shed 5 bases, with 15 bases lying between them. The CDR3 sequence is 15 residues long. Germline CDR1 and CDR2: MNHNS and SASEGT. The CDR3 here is CASSELGVGRTEAFF. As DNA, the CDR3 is TGTGCCAGCAGTGAATTAGGGGTAGGGAGGACTGAAGCTTTCTTT.

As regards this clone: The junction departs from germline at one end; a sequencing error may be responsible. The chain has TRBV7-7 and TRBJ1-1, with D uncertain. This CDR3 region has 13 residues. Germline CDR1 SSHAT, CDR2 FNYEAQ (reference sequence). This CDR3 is CASSLSAGTEAFF. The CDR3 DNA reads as TGTGCTAGCAGCTTGTCCGCGGGCACTGAAGCTTTCTTT. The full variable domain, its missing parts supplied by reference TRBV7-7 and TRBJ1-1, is GAGVSQSPRYKVTKRGQDVTLRCDPISSHATLYWYQQALGQGPEFLTYFNYEAQPDKSGLPSDRFSAERPEGSISTLTIQRTEQRDSAMYRCASSLSAGTEAFFGQGTRLTVV.

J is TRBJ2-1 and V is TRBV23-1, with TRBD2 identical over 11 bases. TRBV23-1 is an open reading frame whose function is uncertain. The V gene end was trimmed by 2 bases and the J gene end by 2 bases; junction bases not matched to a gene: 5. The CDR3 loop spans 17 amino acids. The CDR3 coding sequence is TGCGCCAGCAGTCAAGAGACTAGCGGGATAACCTACAATGAGCAGTTCTTC. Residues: CASSQETSGITYNEQFF.

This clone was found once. CDR3 sequence reads: CATQGGNQPQHF. CDR3 coding DNA: TGTGCCACTCAGGGTGGCAATCAGCCCCAGCATTTT. V gene TRBV15 combines with J gene TRBJ1-5, with D perhaps matching TRBD1 (5 bases). The V end lost 9 bases, the J end lost 2 bases, and 8 bases lay between the germline ends. CDR1 is LNHNV, CDR2 YYDKDF, per germline (reference sequence). This CDR3 is built from 12 residues.

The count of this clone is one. The CDR3: CASILTGNSNQPQHF. DNA of the CDR3: TGTGCCAGTATCTTGACAGGAAATAGCAATCAGCCCCAGCATTTT. The chain uses TRBV19 and TRBJ1-5, with a weak D call TRBD1 (6 bases). CDR1 LNHDA and CDR2 SQIVND come from the germline V gene (reference sequence). The CDR3 is made up of 15 amino acids. Deletions cut 7 bases from V and 0 bases from J, with 13 bases between.

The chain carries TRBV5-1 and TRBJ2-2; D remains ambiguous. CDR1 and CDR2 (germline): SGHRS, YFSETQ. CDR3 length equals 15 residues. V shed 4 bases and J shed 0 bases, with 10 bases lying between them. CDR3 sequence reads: CASSPGRTNTGELFF. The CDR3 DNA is TGCGCCAGCAGCCCGGGTCGAACGAACACCGGGGAGCTGTTTTTT.

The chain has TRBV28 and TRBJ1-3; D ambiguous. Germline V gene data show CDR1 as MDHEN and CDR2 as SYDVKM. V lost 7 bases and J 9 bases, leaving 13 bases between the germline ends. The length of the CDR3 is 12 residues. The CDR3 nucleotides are TGTGCCAGCACCCTTAGTGGAGTCACCATATATTTT. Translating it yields CASTLSGVTIYF.

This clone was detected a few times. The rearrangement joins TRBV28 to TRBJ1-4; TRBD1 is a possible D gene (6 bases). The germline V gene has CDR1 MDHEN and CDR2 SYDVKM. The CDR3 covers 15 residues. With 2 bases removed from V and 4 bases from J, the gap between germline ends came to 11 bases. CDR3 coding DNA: TGTGCCAGCAGTTTACCCACAGGGCGTAATGAAAAACTGTTTTTT. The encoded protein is CASSLPTGRNEKLFF.

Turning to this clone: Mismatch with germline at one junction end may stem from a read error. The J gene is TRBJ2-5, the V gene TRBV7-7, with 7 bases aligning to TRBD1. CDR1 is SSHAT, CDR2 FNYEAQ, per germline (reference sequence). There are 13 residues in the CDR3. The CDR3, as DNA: TGTGCTAGCAGCCCGACAGGGTTGGAGACCCAGTACTTC. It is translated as CASSPTGLETQYF. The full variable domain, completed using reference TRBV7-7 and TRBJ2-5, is GAGVSQSPRYKVTKRGQDVTLRCDPISSHATLYWYQQALGQGPEFLTYFNYEAQPDKSGLPSDRFSAERPEGSISTLTIQRTEQRDSAMYRCASSPTGLETQYFGPGTRLLVL.

CDR3 nucleotide sequence: TGTGCCAGTGGGTGGGGGCATAATCAGCCCCAGCATTTT. Translation gives CASGWGHNQPQHF. The chain employs TRBV28 and TRBJ1-5, with TRBD1 as a possible D gene (6 bases). This CDR3 region has 13 residues. V lost 9 bases, J lost 4 bases, and 13 bases lay in between. The germline V gene encodes CDR1 MDHEN and CDR2 SYDVKM.

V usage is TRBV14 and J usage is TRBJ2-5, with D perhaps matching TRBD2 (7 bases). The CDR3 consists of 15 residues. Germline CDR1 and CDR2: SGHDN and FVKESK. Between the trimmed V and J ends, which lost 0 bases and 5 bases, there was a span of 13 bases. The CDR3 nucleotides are TGTGCCAGCAGCCAAGATCGGGGGGCCGGGGAGACCCAGTACTTC. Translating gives CASSQDRGAGETQYF.

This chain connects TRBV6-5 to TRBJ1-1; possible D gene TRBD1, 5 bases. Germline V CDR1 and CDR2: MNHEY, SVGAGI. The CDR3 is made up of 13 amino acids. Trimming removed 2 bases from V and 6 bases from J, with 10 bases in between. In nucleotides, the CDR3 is TGTGCCAGCAGTTACATGGGGCAGGCTGAAGCTTTCTTT. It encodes CASSYMGQAEAFF.

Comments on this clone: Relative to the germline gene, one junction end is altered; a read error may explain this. CDR3 sequence reads: CSSSSTSKGRLSGYTF. CDR3 DNA sequence: TGTTCCAGCAGCTCCACGTCGAAGGGGAGGTTAAGTGGCTACACCTTC. The gene calls are TRBV7-9 and TRBJ1-2, with D tentatively TRBD1 (5 bases). The CDR3 sequence is 16 residues long. CDR1 and CDR2 (germline): SEHNR, FQNEAQ (reference sequence). Full variable domain (missing parts from reference TRBV7-9 and TRBJ1-2): DTGVSQNPRHKITKRGQNVTFRCDPISEHNRLYWYRQTLGQGPEFLTYFQNEAQLEKSRLLSDRFSAERPKGSFSTLEIQRTEQGDSAMYLCSSSSTSKGRLSGYTFGSGTRLTVV.

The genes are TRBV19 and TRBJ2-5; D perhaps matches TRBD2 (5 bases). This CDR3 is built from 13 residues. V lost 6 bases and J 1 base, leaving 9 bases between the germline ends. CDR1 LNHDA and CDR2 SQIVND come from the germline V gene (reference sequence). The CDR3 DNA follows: TGTGCCAGTAGCGAGGGATTCCAAGAGACCCAGTACTTC. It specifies CASSEGFQETQYF. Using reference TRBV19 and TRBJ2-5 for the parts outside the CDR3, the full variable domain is DGGITQSPKYLFRKEGQNVTLSCEQNLNHDAMYWYRQDPGQGLRLIYYSQIVNDFQKGDIAEGYSVSREKKESFPLTVTSAQKNPTAFYLCASSEGFQETQYFGPGTRLLVL.

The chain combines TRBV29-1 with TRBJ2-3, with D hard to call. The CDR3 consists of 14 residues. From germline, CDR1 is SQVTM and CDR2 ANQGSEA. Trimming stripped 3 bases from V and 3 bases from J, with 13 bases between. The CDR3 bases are TGCAGCGTTGAGTCGGTCCGCGGAACAGATACGCAGTATTTT. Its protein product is CSVESVRGTDTQYF.

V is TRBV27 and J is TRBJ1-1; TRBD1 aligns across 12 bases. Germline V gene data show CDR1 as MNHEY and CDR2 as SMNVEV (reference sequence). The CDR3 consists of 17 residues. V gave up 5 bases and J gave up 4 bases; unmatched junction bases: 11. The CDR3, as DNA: TGTGCCAGCAGTCCCCTCCGGGACAGGGGGCCCGGCACTGAAGCTTTCTTT. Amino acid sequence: CASSPLRDRGPGTEAFF.

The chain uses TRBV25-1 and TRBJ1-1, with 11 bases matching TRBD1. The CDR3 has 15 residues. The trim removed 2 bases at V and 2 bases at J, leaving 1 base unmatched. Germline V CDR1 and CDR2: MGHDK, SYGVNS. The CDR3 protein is CASSERTGGNTEAFF. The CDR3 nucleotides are TGTGCCAGCAGTGAACGGACAGGGGGCAACACTGAAGCTTTCTTT. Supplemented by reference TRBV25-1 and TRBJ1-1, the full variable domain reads EADIYQTPRYLVIGTGKKITLECSQTMGHDKMYWYQQDPGMELHLIHYSYGVNSTEKGDLSSESTVSRIRTEHFPLTLESARPSHTSQYLCASSERTGGNTEAFFGQGTRLTVV.

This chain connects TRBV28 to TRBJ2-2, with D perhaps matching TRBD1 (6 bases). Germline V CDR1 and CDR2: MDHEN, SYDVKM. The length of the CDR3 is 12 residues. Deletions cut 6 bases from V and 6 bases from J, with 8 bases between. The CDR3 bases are TGTGCCAGCAGCCCAGGGGCCGGGGAGCTGTTTTTT. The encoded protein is CASSPGAGELFF.

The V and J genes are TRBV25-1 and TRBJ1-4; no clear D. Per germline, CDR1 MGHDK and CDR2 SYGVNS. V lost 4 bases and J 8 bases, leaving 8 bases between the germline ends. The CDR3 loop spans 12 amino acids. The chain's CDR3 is CASSGAGEKLFF. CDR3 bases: TGTGCCAGCAGTGGAGCGGGGGAAAAACTGTTTTTT.

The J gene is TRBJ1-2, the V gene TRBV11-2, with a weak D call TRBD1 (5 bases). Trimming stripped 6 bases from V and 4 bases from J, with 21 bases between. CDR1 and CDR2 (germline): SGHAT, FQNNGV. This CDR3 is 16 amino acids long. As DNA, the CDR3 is TGTGCCAGCAGGGGGCTAAAAAGGGGTTACACCTATGGCTACACCTTC. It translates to CASRGLKRGYTYGYTF. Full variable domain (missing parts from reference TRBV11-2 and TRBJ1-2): EAGVAQSPRYKIIEKRQSVAFWCNPISGHATLYWYQQILGQGPKLLIQFQNNGVVDDSQLPKDRFSAERLKGVDSTLKIQPAKLEDSAVYLCASRGLKRGYTYGYTFGSGTRLTVV.